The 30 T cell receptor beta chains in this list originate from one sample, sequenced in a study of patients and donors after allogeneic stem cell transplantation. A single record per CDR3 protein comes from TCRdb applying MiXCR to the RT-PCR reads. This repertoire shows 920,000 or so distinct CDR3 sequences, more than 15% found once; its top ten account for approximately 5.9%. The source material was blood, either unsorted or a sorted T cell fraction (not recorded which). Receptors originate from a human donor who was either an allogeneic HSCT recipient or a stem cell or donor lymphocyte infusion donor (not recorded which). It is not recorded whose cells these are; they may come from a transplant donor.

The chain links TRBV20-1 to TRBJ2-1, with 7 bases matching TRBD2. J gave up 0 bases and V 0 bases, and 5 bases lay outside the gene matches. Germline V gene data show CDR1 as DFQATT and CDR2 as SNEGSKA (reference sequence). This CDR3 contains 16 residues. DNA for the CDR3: TGCAGTGCTAGAGATCGGGAGGAGGGCTCCTACAATGAGCAGTTCTTC. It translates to CSARDREEGSYNEQFF.

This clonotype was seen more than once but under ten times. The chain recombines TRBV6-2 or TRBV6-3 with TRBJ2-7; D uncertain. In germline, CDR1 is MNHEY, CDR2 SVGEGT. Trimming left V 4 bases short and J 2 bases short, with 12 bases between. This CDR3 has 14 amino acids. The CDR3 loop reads CASSFRMAAYEQYF. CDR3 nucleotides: TGTGCCAGCAGTTTTAGGATGGCAGCCTACGAGCAGTACTTC.

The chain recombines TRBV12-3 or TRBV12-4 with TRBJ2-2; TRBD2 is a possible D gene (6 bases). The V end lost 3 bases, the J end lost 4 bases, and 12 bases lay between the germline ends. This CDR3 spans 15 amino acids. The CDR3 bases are TGTGCCAGCAGTTTGCGGCAAGCGGGCACCGGGGAGCTGTTTTTT. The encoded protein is CASSLRQAGTGELFF.

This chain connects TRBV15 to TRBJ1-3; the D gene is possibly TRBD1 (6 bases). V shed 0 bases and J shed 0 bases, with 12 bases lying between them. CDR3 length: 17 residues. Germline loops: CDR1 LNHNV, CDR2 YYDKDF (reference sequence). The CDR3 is CATSRDGGGNSGNTIYF. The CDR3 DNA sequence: TGTGCCACCAGCAGAGATGGAGGGGGGAACTCTGGAAACACCATATATTTT.

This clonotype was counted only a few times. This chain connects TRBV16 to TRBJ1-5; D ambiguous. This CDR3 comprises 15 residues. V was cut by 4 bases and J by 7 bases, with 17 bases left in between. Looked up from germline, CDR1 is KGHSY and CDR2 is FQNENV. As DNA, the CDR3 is TGTGCCAGCAGCCTCCCCGGCTCGGGGAACCAGCCCCAGCATTTT. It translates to CASSLPGSGNQPQHF.

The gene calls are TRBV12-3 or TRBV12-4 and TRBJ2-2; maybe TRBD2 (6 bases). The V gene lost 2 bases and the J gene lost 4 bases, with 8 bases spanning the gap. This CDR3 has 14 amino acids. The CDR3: CASSLRRGTGELFF. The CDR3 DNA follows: TGTGCCAGCAGTTTAAGGAGGGGCACCGGGGAGCTGTTTTTT.

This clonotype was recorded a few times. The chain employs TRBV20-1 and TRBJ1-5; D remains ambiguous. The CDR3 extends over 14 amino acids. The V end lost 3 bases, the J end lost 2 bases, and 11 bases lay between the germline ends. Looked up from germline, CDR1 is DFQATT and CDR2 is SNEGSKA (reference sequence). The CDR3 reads CSASLRQGNQPQHF. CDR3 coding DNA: TGCAGTGCTAGCCTACGGCAGGGCAATCAGCCCCAGCATTTT.

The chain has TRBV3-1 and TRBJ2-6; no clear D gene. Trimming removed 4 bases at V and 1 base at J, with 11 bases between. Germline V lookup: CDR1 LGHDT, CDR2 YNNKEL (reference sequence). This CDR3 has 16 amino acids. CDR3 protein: CASSLRRESGANVLTF. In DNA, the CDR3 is TGTGCCAGCAGCCTTCGGCGAGAGTCTGGGGCCAACGTCCTGACTTTC.

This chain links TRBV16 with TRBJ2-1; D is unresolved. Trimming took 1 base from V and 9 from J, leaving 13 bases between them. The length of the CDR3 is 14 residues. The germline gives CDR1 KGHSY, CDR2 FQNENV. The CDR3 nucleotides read TGTGCCAGCAGCCAATGGAAGGGAAAGGGTGAGCAGTTCTTC. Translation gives CASSQWKGKGEQFF.

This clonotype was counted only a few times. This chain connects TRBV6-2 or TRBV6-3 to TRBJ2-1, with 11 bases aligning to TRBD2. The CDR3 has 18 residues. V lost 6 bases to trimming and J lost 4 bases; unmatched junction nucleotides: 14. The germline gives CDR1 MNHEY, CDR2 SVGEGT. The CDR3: CASRPSGLAGVIYNEQFF. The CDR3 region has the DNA TGTGCCAGCAGGCCCTCAGGACTAGCGGGCGTAATTTACAATGAGCAGTTCTTC.

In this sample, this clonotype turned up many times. CDR3 sequence reads: CASSSTYEQYF. The CDR3 DNA follows: TGTGCCAGCAGTTCCACCTACGAGCAGTACTTC. The chain links TRBV7-9 to TRBJ2-7; D is uncertain. The CDR3 contains 11 residues. With 6 bases removed from V and 2 bases from J, the gap between germline ends came to 5 bases. From germline, CDR1 is SEHNR and CDR2 FQNEAQ (reference sequence). The whole variable domain, filled in from reference TRBV7-9 and TRBJ2-7, reads DTGVSQNPRHKITKRGQNVTFRCDPISEHNRLYWYRQTLGQGPEFLTYFQNEAQLEKSRLLSDRFSAERPKGSFSTLEIQRTEQGDSAMYLCASSSTYEQYFGPGTRLTVT.

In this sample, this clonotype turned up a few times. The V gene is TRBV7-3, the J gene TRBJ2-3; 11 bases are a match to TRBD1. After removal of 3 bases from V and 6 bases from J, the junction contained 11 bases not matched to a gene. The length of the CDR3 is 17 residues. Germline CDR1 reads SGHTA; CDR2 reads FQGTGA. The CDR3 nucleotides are TGTGCCAGCAGCTTTTCGTTGGGACAGGGGGTGGGGGATACGCAGTATTTT. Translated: CASSFSLGQGVGDTQYF.

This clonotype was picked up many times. CDR3 DNA: TGCGCCAGCAGGAGGGACAGGGACTACGAGCAGTACTTC. Protein: CASRRDRDYEQYF. The chain combines TRBV5-1 with TRBJ2-7; 9 nucleotides agree with TRBD1. CDR3 length: 13 amino acids. Looked up from germline, CDR1 is SGHRS and CDR2 is YFSETQ. J lost 3 bases, V lost 5 bases, and 3 bases had no gene match.

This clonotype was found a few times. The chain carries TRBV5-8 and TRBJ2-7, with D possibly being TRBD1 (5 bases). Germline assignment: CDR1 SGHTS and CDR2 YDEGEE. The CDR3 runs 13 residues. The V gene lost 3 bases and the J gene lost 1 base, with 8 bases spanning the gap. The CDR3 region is CASSWTSSYEQYF. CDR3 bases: TGTGCCAGCAGCTGGACAAGTTCCTACGAGCAGTACTTC. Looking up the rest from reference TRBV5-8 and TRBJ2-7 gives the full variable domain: EAGVTQSPTHLIKTRGQQATLRCSPISGHTSVYWYQQALGLGLQFLLWYDEGEERNRGNFPPRFSGRQFPNYSSELNVNALELEDSALYLCASSWTSSYEQYFGPGTRLTVT.

The CDR3 bases are TGTGCCAGCAGCATACGAACTAGCGAGTACAATGAGCAGTTCTTC. This encodes CASSIRTSEYNEQFF. V usage is TRBV7-2 and J usage is TRBJ2-1, with TRBD2 matching over 7 bases. Germline trimming cut 5 bases from V and 4 bases from J; bases unmatched to any gene: 8. CDR1 is SGHTA, CDR2 FQGNSA, per germline. This CDR3 region has 15 residues.

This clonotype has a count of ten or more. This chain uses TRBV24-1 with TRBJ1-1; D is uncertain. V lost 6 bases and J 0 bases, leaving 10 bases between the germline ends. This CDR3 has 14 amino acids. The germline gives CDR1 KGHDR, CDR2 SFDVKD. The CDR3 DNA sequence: TGTGCCACCAGTTCCCAGCCCGTGAACACTGAAGCTTTCTTT. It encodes CATSSQPVNTEAFF.

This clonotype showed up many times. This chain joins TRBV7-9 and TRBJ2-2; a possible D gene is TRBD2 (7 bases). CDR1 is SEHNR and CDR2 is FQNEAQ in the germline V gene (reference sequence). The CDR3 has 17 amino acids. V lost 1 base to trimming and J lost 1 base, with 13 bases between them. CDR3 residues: CASSLVSGGRNTGELFF. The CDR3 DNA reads TGTGCCAGCAGCTTAGTTTCGGGGGGCCGGAACACCGGGGAGCTGTTTTTT.

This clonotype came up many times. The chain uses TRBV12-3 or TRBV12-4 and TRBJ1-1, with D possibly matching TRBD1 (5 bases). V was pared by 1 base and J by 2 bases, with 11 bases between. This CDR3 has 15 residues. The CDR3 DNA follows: TGTGCCAGCAGTTTAGGTTCAGGGAGAAACACTGAAGCTTTCTTT. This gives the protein CASSLGSGRNTEAFF.

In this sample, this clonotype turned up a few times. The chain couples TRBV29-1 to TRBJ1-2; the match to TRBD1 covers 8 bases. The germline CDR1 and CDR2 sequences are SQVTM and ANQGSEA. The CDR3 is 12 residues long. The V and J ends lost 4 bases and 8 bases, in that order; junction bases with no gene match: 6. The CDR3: CSVGLTGEGYTF. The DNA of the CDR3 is TGCAGCGTTGGGTTGACAGGGGAAGGCTACACCTTC. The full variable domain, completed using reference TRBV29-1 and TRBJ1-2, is SAVISQKPSRDICQRGTSLTIQCQVDSQVTMMFWYRQQPGQSLTLIATANQGSEATYESGFVIDKFPISRPNLTFSTLTVSNMSPEDSSIYLCSVGLTGEGYTFGSGTRLTVV.

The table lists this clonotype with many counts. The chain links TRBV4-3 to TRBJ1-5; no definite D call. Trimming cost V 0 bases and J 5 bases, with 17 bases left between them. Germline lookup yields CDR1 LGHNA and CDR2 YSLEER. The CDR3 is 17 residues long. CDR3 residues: CASSQDLRKAGYQPQHF. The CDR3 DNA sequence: TGCGCCAGCAGCCAAGATCTGAGGAAGGCTGGGTATCAGCCCCAGCATTTT.

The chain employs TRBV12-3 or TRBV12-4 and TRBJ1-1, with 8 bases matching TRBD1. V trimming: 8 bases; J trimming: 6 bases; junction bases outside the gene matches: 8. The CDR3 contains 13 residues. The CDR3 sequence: CASLRTGRAEAFF. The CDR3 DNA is TGTGCCAGCCTTAGGACAGGGAGGGCTGAAGCTTTCTTT.

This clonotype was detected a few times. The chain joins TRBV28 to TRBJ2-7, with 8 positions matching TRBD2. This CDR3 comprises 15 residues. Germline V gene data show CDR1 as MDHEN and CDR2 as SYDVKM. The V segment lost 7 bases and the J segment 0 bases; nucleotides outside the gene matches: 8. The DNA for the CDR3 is TGTGCCAGCACCCCCGGGACTAGAGACTCCTACGAGCAGTACTTC. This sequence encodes CASTPGTRDSYEQYF.

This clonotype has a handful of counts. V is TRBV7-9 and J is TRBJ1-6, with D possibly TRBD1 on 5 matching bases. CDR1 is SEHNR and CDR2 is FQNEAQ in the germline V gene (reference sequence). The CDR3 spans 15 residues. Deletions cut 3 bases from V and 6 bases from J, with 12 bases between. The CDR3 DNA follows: TGTGCCAGCAGCTTCGGGGGTGTCAGTAATTCACCCCTCCACTTT. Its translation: CASSFGGVSNSPLHF.

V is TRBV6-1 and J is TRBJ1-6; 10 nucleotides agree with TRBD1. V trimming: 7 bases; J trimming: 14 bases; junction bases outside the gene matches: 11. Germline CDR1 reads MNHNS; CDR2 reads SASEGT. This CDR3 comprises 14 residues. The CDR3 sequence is CASNSGTGALALHF. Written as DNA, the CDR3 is TGTGCCAGCAATTCCGGGACAGGGGCTTTGGCCCTCCACTTT.

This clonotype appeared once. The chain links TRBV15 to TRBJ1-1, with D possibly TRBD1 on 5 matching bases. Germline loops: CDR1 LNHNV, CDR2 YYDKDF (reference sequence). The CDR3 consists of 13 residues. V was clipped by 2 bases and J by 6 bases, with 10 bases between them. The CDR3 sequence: CATSRQGSPEAFF. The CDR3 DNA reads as TGTGCCACCAGCAGACAGGGAAGCCCTGAAGCTTTCTTT.

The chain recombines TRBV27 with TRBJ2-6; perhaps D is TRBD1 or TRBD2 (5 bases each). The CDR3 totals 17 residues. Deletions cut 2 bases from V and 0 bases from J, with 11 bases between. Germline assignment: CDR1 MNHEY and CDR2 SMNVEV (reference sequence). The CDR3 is CASSLRGGLSGANVLTF. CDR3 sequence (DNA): TGTGCCAGCAGTTTACGGGGCGGACTCTCTGGGGCCAACGTCCTGACTTTC.

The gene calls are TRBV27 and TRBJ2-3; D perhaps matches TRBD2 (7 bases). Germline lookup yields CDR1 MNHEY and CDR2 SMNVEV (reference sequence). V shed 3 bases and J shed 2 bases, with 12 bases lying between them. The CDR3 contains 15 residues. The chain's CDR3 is CASSFGGGPTDTQYF. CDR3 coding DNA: TGTGCCAGCAGTTTTGGCGGGGGCCCCACAGATACGCAGTATTTT.

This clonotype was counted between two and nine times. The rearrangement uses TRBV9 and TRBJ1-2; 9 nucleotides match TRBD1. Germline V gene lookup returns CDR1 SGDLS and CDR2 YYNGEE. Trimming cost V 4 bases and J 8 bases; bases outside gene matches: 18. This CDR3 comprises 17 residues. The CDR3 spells CASSPGGQGLLKGGYTF. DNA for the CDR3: TGTGCCAGCAGCCCAGGGGGACAGGGTCTTTTGAAGGGCGGCTACACCTTC.

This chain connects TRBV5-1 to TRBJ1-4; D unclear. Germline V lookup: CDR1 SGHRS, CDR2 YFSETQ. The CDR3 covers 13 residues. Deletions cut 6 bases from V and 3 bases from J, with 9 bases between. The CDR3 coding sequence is TGCGCCAGCACCACAATGCCTAATGAAAAACTGTTTTTT. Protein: CASTTMPNEKLFF.

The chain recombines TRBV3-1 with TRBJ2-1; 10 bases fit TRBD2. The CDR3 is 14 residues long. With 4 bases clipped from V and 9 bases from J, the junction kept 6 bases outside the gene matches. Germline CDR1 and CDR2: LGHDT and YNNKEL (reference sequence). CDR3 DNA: TGTGCCAGCAGCCCCCAGCGGGAGGGCCTTGAGCAGTTCTTC. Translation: CASSPQREGLEQFF.